This T cell receptor beta chain came from a study of cytomegalovirus exposure and HLA in healthy donors. Germline V gene lookup returns CDR1 MNHNS and CDR2 SASEGT. CDR3 length: 13 residues. Vbeta (60) and Jbeta (13) primers were used in the PCR. Measured with immunoSEQ multiplex PCR; TCRdb has only the in-frame clones, and not every one. The profile shows over 150,000 clones, about 75% of them singletons. V and J are TRBV6-1 and TRBJ2-5; the D gene is possibly TRBD1 (5 bases). The J call is uncertain, as TRBJ2-7 better fits the DNA end. This TCR was recovered from a male donor in good health and CMV-seropositive. Input material: PBMCs. CDR3 sequence: CASSAGQTYEQYF. CDR3 in DNA: TGTGCCAGCAGTGCCGGACAAACCTACGAGCAGTACTTC.